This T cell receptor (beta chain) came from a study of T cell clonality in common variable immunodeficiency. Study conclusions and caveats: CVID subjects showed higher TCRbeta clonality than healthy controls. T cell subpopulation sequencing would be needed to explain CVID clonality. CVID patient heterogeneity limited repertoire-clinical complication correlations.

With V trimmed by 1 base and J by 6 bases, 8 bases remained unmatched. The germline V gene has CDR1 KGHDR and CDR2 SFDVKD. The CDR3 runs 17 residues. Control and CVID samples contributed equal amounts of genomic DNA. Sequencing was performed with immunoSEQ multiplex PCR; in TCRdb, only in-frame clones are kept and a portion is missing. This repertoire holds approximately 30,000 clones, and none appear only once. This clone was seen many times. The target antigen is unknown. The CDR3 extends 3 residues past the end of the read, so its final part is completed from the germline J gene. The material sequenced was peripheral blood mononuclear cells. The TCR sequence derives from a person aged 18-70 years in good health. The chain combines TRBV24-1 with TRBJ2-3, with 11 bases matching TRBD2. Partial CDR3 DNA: TGTGCCACCAGTGATTTTATAGCGGGAGGGCCCCGGGATACG. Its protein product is CATSDFIAGGPRDT. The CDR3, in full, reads CATSDFIAGGPRDTQYF.